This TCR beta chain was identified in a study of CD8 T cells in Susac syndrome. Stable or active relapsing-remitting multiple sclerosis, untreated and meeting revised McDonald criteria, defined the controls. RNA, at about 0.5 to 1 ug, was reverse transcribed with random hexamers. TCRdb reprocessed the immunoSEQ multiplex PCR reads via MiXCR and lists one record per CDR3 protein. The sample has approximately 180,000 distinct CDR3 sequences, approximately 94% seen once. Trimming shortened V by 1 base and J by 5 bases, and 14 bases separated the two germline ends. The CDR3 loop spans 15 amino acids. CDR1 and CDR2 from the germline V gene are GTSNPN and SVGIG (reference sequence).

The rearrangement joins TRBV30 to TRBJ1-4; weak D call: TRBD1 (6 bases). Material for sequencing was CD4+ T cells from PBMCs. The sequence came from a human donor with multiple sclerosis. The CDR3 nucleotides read TGTGCCTGGAGTGCCGGTGGACAGTTGAATGAAAAACTGTTTTTT. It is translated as CAWSAGGQLNEKLFF. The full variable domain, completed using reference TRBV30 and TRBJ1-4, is SQTIHQWPATLVQPVGSPLSLECTVEGTSNPNLYWYRQAAGRGLQLLFYSVGIGQISSEVPQNLSASRPQDRQFILSSKKLLLSDSGFYLCAWSAGGQLNEKLFFGSGTQLSVL.